This record looks at one T cell receptor (beta chain) sequence and its context. This record belongs to a study of control samples from healthy donors and cancer patients. The table came from immunoSEQ multiplex PCR; TCRdb's copy has only in-frame clones and leaves some out. This table holds 130,000 or so clones, over 75% found once. The CDR3 length is 18 residues. V was pared by 4 bases and J by 4 bases, with 11 bases of the junction left unmatched. Germline V lookup: CDR1 SGHRS, CDR2 YFSETQ. This sequence originates from a middle-aged man in good health. The sample was blood. The chain is built from TRBV5-1 and TRBJ2-1; 13 bases match TRBD2. The CDR3 DNA follows: TGCGCCAGCAGCCCCAGAACCCCACTAGCGGGGGGGTACAATGAGCAGTTCTTC. Translating gives CASSPRTPLAGGYNEQFF.